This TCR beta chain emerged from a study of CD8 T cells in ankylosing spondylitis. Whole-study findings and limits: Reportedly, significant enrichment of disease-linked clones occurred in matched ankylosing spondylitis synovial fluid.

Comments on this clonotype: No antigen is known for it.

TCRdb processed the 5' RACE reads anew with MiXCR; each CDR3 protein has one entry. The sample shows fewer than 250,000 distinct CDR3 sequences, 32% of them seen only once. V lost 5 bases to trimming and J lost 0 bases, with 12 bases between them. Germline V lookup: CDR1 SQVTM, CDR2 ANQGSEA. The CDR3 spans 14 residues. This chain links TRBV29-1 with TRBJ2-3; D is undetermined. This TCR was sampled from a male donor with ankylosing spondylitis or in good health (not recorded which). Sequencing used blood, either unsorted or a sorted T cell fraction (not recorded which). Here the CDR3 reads CSVYGSASTDTQYF. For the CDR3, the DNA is TGCAGCGTTTATGGGTCAGCTAGCACAGATACGCAGTATTTT.